This T cell receptor (beta chain) was identified during a study of brain T cells in children with intractable seizures. Study-level findings and limits: Clones missing pre-surgery may reflect undersampling of that blood sample.

The CDR3 totals 11 residues. Germline V CDR1 and CDR2: GTSNPN, SVGIG (reference sequence). Trimming cost V 3 bases and J 4 bases, with 7 bases left between them. This sample's time point: blood from clinic visit 5 months post-surgery; TSC patient then seizure free. Produced via immunoSEQ multiplex PCR; TCRdb's table is partial and in-frame only. Among 300,000 to 400,000 clones, over 90% were seen once, and the ten largest hold roughly 5.7%. In the case of this clone: Its antigen is not identified. At the DNA level, this CDR3 is encoded by other sequences in the same sample as well.

This TCR was sampled from a boy under two years old with tuberous sclerosis and intractable seizures. V and J are TRBV30 and TRBJ2-7; a possible D gene is TRBD1 (6 bases). Material: peripheral blood, obtained 5 to 6 months after surgery. CDR3 DNA sequence: TGTGCCTGGAGGGGGGCATACGAGCAGTACTTC. Translating it yields CAWRGAYEQYF.